This T cell receptor beta chain was captured in a study of patients and donors after allogeneic stem cell transplantation. Ten or more counts support this clonotype. J gave up 7 bases and V 5 bases, and 2 bases lay outside the gene matches. The CDR3 spans 14 residues. From germline, CDR1 is LGHNA and CDR2 YSLEER. MiXCR was run by TCRdb on the RT-PCR reads, yielding one entry per CDR3 protein. The repertoire holds about 230,000 distinct CDR3 sequences, with around 14% as singletons. The receptor was derived from a human donor who was either an allogeneic HSCT recipient or a stem cell or donor lymphocyte infusion donor (not recorded which). It is not recorded whose cells these are; they may come from a transplant donor. The chain uses TRBV4-3 and TRBJ2-2; 12 nucleotides agree with TRBD1. The sequenced sample consisted of blood, either unsorted or a sorted T cell fraction (not recorded which). The CDR3 protein is CASSGDRGLGELFF. CDR3 bases: TGCGCCAGCAGCGGGGACAGGGGGCTCGGGGAGCTGTTTTTT.